This T cell receptor beta chain originates from a study of response to subunit inactivated influenza vaccine. Overall study results and limits: With each seasonal influenza vaccination, the authors suggested, few new T cells are recruited.

To note about this clonotype: Its antigen remains unknown.

TCRdb called the RT-PCR reads again in MiXCR, with one record for every CDR3 protein. This sample carries about 520,000 distinct CDR3 sequences, 7.2% of them seen once, and the ten largest clones take about 12%. V was pared by 1 base and J by 10 bases, with 6 bases of the junction left unmatched. The CDR3 sequence is 15 residues long. From germline, CDR1 is DFQATT and CDR2 SNEGSKA (reference sequence). This clonotype was obtained from a man aged 50-75 years who received an inactivated influenza vaccine. The chain uses TRBV20-1 and TRBJ2-4; 14 positions agree with TRBD2. The specimen comprised PBMCs from blood, sampled around 25 months after vaccination. The CDR3 region is CSARGGLAGATIQYF. The CDR3 DNA reads as TGCAGTGCTAGAGGGGGACTAGCGGGAGCCACAATTCAGTACTTC.